This T cell receptor beta chain originates from a study of cytomegalovirus exposure and HLA in healthy donors. Study conclusions and caveats: Later analysis identified several of the most significant clusters that appeared linked to common viral pathogens.

It was with 60 Vbeta and 13 Jbeta primers that the PCR ran. Method: immunoSEQ multiplex PCR; TCRdb's copy keeps in-frame clones and lacks some. The data contain more than 150,000 clones, 75% to 90% of them singletons. Germline V gene lookup returns CDR1 MNHNY and CDR2 SVGAGI (reference sequence). CDR3 length: 13 residues. V was cut by 6 bases and J by 2 bases, with 11 bases left in between. Comments on this clone: The antigen is undetermined.

The sample comprised PBMCs. The J gene is TRBJ2-7, the V gene TRBV6-6; TRBD1 is a possible D gene (6 bases). The clonotype comes from a girl aged 10-17 years in good health and CMV-seropositive. Here the CDR3 reads CASRPTGPYEQYF. The CDR3 DNA reads as TGTGCCAGCAGACCCACAGGGCCCTACGAGCAGTACTTC.